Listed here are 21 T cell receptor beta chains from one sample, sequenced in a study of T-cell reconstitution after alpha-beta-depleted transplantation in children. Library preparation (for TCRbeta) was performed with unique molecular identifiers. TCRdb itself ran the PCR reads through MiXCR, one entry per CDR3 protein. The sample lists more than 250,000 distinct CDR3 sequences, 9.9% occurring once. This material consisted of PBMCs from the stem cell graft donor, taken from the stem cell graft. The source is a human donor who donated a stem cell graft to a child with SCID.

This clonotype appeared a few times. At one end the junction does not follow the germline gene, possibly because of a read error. The CDR3 bases are TGTGCCAGCAGTTATCGTGTGGGGGGGCGCGAGGATTTT. It yields the protein CASSYRVGGREDF. The chain is built from TRBV6-5 and TRBJ1-3; TRBD1 might be the D (6 bases). CDR1 is MNHEY and CDR2 is SVGAGI in the germline V gene. The CDR3 is made up of 13 amino acids.

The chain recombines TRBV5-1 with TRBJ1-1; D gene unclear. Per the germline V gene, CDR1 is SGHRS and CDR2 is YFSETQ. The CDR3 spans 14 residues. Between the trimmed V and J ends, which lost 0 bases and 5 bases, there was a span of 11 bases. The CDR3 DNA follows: TGCGCCAGCAGCTTGGAGGGTAGAGGGACTGAAGCTTTCTTT. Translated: CASSLEGRGTEAFF. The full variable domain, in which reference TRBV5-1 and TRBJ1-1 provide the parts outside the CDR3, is KAGVTQTPRYLIKTRGQQVTLSCSPISGHRSVSWYQQTPGQGLQFLFEYFSETQRNKGNFPGRFSGRQFSNSRSEMNVSTLELGDSALYLCASSLEGRGTEAFFGQGTRLTVV.

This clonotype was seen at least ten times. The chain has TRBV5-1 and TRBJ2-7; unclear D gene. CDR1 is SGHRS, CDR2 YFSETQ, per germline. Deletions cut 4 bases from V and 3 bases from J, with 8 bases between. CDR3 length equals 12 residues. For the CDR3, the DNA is TGCGCCAGCAGCCACGACAACTACGAGCAGTACTTC. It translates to CASSHDNYEQYF.

CDR3 residues: CAISEGGDTQYF. DNA of the CDR3: TGTGCCATCAGTGAAGGAGGAGATACGCAGTATTTT. The gene calls are TRBV10-3 and TRBJ2-3, with D possibly TRBD2 on 5 matching bases. The ends were cut back, 3 bases at V and 5 bases at J, with 6 bases in the middle. The CDR3 sequence is 12 residues long. The germline V gene encodes CDR1 ENHRY and CDR2 SYGVKD.

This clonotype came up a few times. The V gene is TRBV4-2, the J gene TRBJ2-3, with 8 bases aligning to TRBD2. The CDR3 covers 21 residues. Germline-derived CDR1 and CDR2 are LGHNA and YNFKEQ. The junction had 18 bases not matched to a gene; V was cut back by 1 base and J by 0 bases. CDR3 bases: TGTGCCAGCAGCCAAGGTATGATTCGAAGCCGGACTAGCCGAAGCACAGATACGCAGTATTTT. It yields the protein CASSQGMIRSRTSRSTDTQYF.

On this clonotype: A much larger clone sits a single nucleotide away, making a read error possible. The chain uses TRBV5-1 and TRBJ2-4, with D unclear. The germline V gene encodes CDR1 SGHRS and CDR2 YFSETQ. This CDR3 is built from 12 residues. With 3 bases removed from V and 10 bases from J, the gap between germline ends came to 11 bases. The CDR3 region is CASSSDVVIQYF. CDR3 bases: TGCGCCAGCAGCTCCGACGTGGTGATTCAGTACTTC.

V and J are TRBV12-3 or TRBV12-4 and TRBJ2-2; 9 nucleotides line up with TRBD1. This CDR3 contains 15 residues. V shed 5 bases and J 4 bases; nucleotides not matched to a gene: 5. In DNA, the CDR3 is TGTGCCAGCAGTAGGACAGGGGTGGGCACCGGGGAGCTGTTTTTT. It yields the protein CASSRTGVGTGELFF.

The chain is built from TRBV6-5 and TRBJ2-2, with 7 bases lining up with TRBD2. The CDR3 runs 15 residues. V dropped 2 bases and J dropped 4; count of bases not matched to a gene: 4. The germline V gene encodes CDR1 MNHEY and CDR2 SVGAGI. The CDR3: CASSYVREGTGELFF. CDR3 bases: TGTGCCAGCAGTTACGTTAGGGAGGGCACCGGGGAGCTGTTTTTT.

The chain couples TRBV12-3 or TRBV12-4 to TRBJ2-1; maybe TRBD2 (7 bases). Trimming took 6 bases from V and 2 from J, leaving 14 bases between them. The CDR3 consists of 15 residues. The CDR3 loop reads CASRSGGTTYNEQFF. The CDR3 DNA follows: TGTGCCAGCAGGTCGGGGGGCACGACCTACAATGAGCAGTTCTTC.

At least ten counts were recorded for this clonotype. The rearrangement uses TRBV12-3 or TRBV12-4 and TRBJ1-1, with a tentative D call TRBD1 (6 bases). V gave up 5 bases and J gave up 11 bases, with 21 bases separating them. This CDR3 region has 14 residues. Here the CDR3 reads CASSQGTRLGGAFF. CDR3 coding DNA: TGTGCCAGCAGTCAAGGGACACGACTCGGAGGGGCTTTCTTT.

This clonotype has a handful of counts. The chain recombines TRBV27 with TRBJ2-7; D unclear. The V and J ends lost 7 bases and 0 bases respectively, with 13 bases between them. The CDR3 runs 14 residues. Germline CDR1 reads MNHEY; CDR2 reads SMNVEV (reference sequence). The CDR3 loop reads CASTSPSSSYEQYF. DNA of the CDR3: TGTGCCAGCACCTCCCCCAGCAGCTCCTACGAGCAGTACTTC.

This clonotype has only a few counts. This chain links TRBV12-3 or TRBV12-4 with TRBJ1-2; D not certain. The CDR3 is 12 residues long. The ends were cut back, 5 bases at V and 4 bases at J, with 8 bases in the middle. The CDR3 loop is CASSIRPYGYTF. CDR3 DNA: TGTGCCAGCAGTATCCGACCCTATGGCTACACCTTC.

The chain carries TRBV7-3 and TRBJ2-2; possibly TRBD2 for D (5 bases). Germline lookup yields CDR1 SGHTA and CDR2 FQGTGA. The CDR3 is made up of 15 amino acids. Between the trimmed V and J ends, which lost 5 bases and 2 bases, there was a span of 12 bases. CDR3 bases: TGTGCCAGCAGCCCAAGACCGGGAAACACCGGGGAGCTGTTTTTT. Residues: CASSPRPGNTGELFF.

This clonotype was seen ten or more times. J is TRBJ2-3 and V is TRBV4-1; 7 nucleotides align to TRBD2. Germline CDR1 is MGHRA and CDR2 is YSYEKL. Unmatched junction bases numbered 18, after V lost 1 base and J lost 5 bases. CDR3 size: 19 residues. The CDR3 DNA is TGCGCCAGCAGCCAAGTGGTTCGGCTAGCGGCCTTCTCAGGAGATACGCAGTATTTT. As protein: CASSQVVRLAAFSGDTQYF.

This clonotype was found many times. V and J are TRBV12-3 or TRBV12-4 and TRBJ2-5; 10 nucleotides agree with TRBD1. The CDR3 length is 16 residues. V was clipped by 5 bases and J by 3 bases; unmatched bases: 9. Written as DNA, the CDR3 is TGTGCCAGCAGTCCATTGAGGACAGGGGGAGAAGAGACCCAGTACTTC. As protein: CASSPLRTGGEETQYF.

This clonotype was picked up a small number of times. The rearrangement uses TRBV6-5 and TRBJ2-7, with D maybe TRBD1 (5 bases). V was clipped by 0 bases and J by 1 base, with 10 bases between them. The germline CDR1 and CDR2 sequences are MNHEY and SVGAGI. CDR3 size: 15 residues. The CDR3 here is CASSYSEKGSYEQYF. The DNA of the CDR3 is TGTGCCAGCAGTTACTCGGAAAAGGGGTCCTACGAGCAGTACTTC.

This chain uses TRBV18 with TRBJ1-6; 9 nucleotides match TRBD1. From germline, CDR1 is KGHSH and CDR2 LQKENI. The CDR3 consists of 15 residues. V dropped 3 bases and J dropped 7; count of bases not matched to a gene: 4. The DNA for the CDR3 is TGTGCCAGCTCACCCCGGGACAGGGCAAATTCACCCCTCCACTTT. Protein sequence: CASSPRDRANSPLHF.

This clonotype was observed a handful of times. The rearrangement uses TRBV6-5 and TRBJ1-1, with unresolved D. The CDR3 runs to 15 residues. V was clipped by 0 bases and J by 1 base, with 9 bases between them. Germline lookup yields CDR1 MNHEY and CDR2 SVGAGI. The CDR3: CASSYSTNRNTEAFF. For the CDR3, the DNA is TGTGCCAGCAGTTACTCGACTAACAGGAACACTGAAGCTTTCTTT.

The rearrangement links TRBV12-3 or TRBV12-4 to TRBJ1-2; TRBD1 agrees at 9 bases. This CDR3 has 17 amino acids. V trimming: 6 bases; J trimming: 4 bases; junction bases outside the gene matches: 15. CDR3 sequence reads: CASRHVPHRGQSYGYTF. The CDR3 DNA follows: TGTGCCAGCAGACACGTACCGCACAGGGGGCAGAGCTATGGCTACACCTTC.

The chain's CDR3 is CASSQQGQSSYNEQFF. The CDR3 region has the DNA TGTGCCAGCTCACAACAGGGGCAGAGCTCCTACAATGAGCAGTTCTTC. The chain combines TRBV18 with TRBJ2-1, with 7 bases that match TRBD1. In germline, CDR1 is KGHSH, CDR2 LQKENI. This CDR3 is built from 16 residues. V lost 4 bases, J lost 0 bases, and 6 bases stayed unmatched.

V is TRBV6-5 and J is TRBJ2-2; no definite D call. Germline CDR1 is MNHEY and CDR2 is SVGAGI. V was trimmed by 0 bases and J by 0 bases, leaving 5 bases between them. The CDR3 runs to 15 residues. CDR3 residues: CASSYSTANTGELFF. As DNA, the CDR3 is TGTGCCAGCAGTTACTCGACGGCGAACACCGGGGAGCTGTTTTTT.